The entry below describes one T cell receptor beta chain. The antigen is undetermined. The same CDR3 can be traced to other DNA sequences in this sample. This entry belongs to a study of cytomegalovirus exposure and HLA in healthy donors. Looking at the study overall: From donors who were HLA-typed, an early data release held around 85 million unique TCRs.

Amplification used 60 Vbeta primers and 13 Jbeta primers. Libraries were prepared by immunoSEQ multiplex PCR; TCRdb keeps only in-frame clonotypes and omits some of them. The sample has around 130,000 clones, around 80% seen once; the top ten hold over 1%. Study observations and caveats: The authors later linked a missense DCLRE1C variant to TCR beta V- and J-gene trimming. Several of the most significant clusters were apparently associated with common viral pathogens in a later analysis. Segments of the TCR beta V type were, in most cases, productive about 87% or about 30% of the time in an earlier analysis.

Germline values: CDR1 LNHDA, CDR2 SQIVND (reference sequence). The ends were cut back, 3 bases at V and 4 bases at J, with 6 bases in the middle. This CDR3 is 12 amino acids long. Specimen: PBMCs. The chain employs TRBV19 and TRBJ1-2; no firm D call. This sequence originates from a female donor in good health and CMV-seronegative. The CDR3 sequence is CASSIPGYGYTF. Written as DNA, the CDR3 is TGTGCCAGTAGTATTCCGGGCTATGGCTACACCTTC.